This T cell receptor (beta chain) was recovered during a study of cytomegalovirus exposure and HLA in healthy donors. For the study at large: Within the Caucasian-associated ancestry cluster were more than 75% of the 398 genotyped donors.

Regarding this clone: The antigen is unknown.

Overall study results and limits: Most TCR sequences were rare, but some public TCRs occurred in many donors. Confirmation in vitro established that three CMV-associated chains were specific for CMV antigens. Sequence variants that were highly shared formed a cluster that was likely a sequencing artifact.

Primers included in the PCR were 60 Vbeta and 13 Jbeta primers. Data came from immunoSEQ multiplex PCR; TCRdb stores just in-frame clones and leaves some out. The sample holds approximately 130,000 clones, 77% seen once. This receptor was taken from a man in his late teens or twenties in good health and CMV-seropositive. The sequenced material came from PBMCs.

The CDR3 reads CASSLGESAEQFF. In DNA form, the CDR3 reads TGTGCCAGCAGCTTAGGCGAGTCCGCCGAGCAGTTCTTC. The genes are TRBV7-8 and TRBJ2-1; no firm D call. The germline V and J ends were trimmed by 1 base and 10 bases, with 11 bases remaining between them. The CDR3 length is 13 residues. The germline V gene encodes CDR1 SGHVS and CDR2 FQNEAQ. The complete variable domain, with remaining parts taken from reference TRBV7-8 and TRBJ2-1, reads GAGVSQSPRYKVAKRGQDVALRCDPISGHVSLFWYQQALGQGPEFLTYFQNEAQLDKSGLPSDRFFAERPEGSVSTLKIQRTQQEDSAVYLCASSLGESAEQFFGPGTRLTVL.